This T cell receptor beta chain was captured by sequencing in a study of T cells in Graves' hyperthyroidism and ophthalmopathy. Amplification of TCR beta CDR3 regions was performed using RNA transcripts as template. First-round RT-PCR targeting the TCR CDR3 was performed with the HTBI primer set. TCRdb itself ran the multiplex PCR reads through MiXCR, one entry per CDR3 protein. Counted here are roughly 800,000 distinct CDR3 sequences, 38% occurring once; the ten biggest clones make up 7.5% to 9.5%. If no ophthalmopathy progression occurred within 18 months, Graves' hyperthyroidism was stable. Exclusion followed for patients with uncontrolled infection, other autoimmune disease, pregnancy or lactation. This CDR3 has 13 amino acids. Germline CDR1 is LNHNV and CDR2 is YYDKDF (reference sequence). J was trimmed by 6 bases and V by 4 bases; bases with no gene match: 4.

The receptor was derived from a young man with Graves' hyperthyroidism. Input material: blood. The V gene is TRBV15, the J gene TRBJ2-5; 8 bases match TRBD1. For the CDR3, the DNA is TGTGCCACCAGCACGGACAGGGCAAAGACCCAGTACTTC. It codes for CATSTDRAKTQYF.